This T cell receptor beta chain originates from a study of breast tumors, draining lymph nodes, adjacent tissues. Study-level results: Findings are consistent with lymph node origin and intratumoral expansion of most tumor T cells. Compared with lymph nodes, tumors were less diverse; compared with nontumor tissue, more. That most tumor T cells come from lymph nodes remained unproven.

This clonotype was detected once. Its antigen is still unknown. At one boundary the junction diverges from the germline segment, which might be a read error. Breast cancer patients provided tissue from their axillary draining lymph nodes. A single record per CDR3 protein comes from TCRdb applying MiXCR to the multiplex PCR reads. Of around 150,000 distinct CDR3 sequences listed, about 20% are singletons. The CDR3 consists of 14 residues. Germline CDR1 and CDR2: SGHAT and FQNNGV. The sequenced sample consisted of axillary lymph node tissue. The V call is TRBV11-2, the J call TRBJ2-5; 10 bases match TRBD2. This receptor was obtained from a female donor with breast cancer. Some clones in this sample may be carry-over from other donors' samples. The CDR3 coding sequence is TGTGCCAGCAGCCCTAGCGGGGGCCAAGGGACCCAGTACTTC. Protein sequence: CASSPSGGQGTQYF.